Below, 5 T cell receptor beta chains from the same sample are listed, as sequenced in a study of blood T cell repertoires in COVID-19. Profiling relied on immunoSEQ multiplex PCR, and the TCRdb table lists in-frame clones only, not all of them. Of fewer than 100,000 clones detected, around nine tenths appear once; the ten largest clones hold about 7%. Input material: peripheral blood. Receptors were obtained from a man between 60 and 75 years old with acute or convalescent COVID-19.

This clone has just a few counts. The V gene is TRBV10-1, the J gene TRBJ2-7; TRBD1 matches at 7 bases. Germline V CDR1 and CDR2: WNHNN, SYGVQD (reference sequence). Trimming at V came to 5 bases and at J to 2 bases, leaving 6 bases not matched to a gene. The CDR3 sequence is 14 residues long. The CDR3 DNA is TGCGCCAGCAGTAGGACAGGATCAGCCTACGAGCAGTACTTC. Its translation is CASSRTGSAYEQYF.

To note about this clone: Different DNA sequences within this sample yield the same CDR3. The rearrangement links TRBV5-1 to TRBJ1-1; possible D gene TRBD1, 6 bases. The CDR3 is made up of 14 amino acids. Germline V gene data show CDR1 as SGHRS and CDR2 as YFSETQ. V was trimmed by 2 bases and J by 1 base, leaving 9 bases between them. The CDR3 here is CASSLVQGNTEAFF. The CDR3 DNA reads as TGCGCCAGCAGCTTAGTACAGGGGAACACTGAAGCTTTCTTT.

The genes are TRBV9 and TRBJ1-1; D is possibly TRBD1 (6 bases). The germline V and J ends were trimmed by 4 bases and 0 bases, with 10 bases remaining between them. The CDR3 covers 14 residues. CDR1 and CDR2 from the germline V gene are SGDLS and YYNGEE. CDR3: CASSYGTLNTEAFF. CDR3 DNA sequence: TGTGCCAGCAGCTACGGGACATTGAACACTGAAGCTTTCTTT.

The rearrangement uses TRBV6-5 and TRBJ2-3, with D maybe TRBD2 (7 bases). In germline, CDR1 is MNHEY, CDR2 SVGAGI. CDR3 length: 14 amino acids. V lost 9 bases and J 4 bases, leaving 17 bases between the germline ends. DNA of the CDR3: TGTGCCAGTCAAGGGGGGGTTTTACCAGATACGCAGTATTTT. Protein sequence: CASQGGVLPDTQYF.

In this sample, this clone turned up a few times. DNA of the CDR3: TGTGCCAGCAGCTATTCCAGGGACTACGAGCAGTACTTC. Residues: CASSYSRDYEQYF. The chain joins TRBV6-5 to TRBJ2-7; TRBD1 might be the D (5 bases). Germline lookup yields CDR1 MNHEY and CDR2 SVGAGI. The CDR3 contains 13 residues. Trimming removed 6 bases from V and 3 bases from J, with 12 bases in between.